These 19 T cell receptor beta chains originate from one sample sequenced in a study of blood T cell repertoires in COVID-19. TCRdb keeps only in-frame clones here, not all; method: immunoSEQ multiplex PCR. Counted here are about 140,000 clones, under 90% occurring once; the ten biggest clones make up roughly 8%. Sequencing was performed on peripheral blood. These receptors all come from a human donor in a cohort sampled during active COVID-19.

This rearrangement joins TRBV6-5 to TRBJ1-4, with D perhaps matching TRBD1 (6 bases). In germline, CDR1 is MNHEY, CDR2 SVGAGI. The CDR3 extends over 16 amino acids. The germline V and J ends were trimmed by 0 bases and 8 bases, with 16 bases remaining between them. The DNA for the CDR3 is TGTGCCAGCAGTTACTCGAGTAGCAGGGGAGACGAAAAACTGTTTTTT. Protein: CASSYSSSRGDEKLFF.

The CDR3 DNA follows: TGTGCCAGCAGTTTAGGGGACAGGGGAGTAAATTCACCCCTCCACTTT. Protein sequence: CASSLGDRGVNSPLHF. The rearrangement uses TRBV27 and TRBJ1-6, with TRBD1 matching 10 bases. V was clipped by 2 bases and J by 7 bases; unmatched bases: 5. Germline CDR1 reads MNHEY; CDR2 reads SMNVEV (reference sequence). The CDR3 spans 16 residues.

The V call is TRBV25-1, the J call TRBJ2-5; 7 bases agree with TRBD1. The CDR3 runs 17 residues. CDR1 is MGHDK, CDR2 SYGVNS, per germline. V shed 0 bases and J 0 bases; nucleotides not matched to a gene: 7. The DNA for the CDR3 is TGTGCCAGCAGTGAATATCGGGACAGCTTTAACCAAGAGACCCAGTACTTC. It encodes CASSEYRDSFNQETQYF.

The V gene is TRBV3-1 (or the pseudogene TRBV3-2), the J gene TRBJ2-7; D may be TRBD1 (5 bases). Trimming left V 2 bases short and J 5 bases short, with 7 bases between. The CDR3 has 12 residues. CDR1 LGHDT and CDR2 YNNKEL come from the germline V gene (reference sequence). CDR3 residues: CASSQTRDEQYF. The CDR3 DNA reads TGTGCCAGCAGCCAAACCAGGGACGAGCAGTACTTC.

This chain uses TRBV18 with TRBJ2-7, with TRBD1 identical over 8 bases. Germline CDR1 and CDR2: KGHSH and LQKENI. The CDR3 length is 15 residues. V dropped 4 bases and J dropped 3; count of bases not matched to a gene: 8. The CDR3 DNA reads as TGTGCCAGCTCACTAAAGGACAGGGCGGGCTACGAGCAGTACTTC. It specifies CASSLKDRAGYEQYF.

The V gene is TRBV12-3 or TRBV12-4, the J gene TRBJ1-6, with 7 bases identical to TRBD1. CDR3 length equals 13 residues. V trimming: 3 bases; J trimming: 9 bases; junction bases outside the gene matches: 2. For the CDR3, the DNA is TGTGCCAGCAGTTTCCAGGGGGGTTCACCCCTCCACTTT. This translates into CASSFQGGSPLHF.

V usage is TRBV9 and J usage is TRBJ2-5; TRBD2 might be the D (6 bases). The V end was cut by 3 bases, the J end by 9 bases, with 15 bases between. The CDR3 extends over 13 amino acids. Germline CDR1 is SGDLS and CDR2 is YYNGEE. CDR3: CASSAGEPGSQYF. In DNA form, the CDR3 reads TGTGCCAGCAGCGCGGGGGAGCCAGGGTCCCAGTACTTC.

The table lists this clone with many counts. The gene calls are TRBV19 and TRBJ1-1, with D perhaps TRBD1 (5 bases). The CDR3 extends over 17 amino acids. V was cut by 3 bases and J by 3 bases, with 20 bases left in between. Germline values: CDR1 LNHDA, CDR2 SQIVND (reference sequence). The CDR3 loop reads CASSIGGTESHYTEAFF. CDR3 nucleotide sequence: TGTGCCAGTAGTATTGGCGGGACTGAGAGTCATTACACTGAAGCTTTCTTT.

This chain uses TRBV6-5 with TRBJ1-5; 8 bases match TRBD1. Germline V CDR1 and CDR2: MNHEY, SVGAGI. V lost 2 bases to trimming and J lost 7 bases; unmatched junction nucleotides: 7. The CDR3 sequence is 15 residues long. CDR3 sequence reads: CASSYRRGRGQPQHF. The CDR3 nucleotides are TGTGCCAGCAGTTACCGCAGGGGGCGCGGGCAGCCCCAGCATTTT.

This clone was observed at least ten times. This chain uses TRBV7-3 with TRBJ2-1; TRBD2 aligns across 11 bases. The germline CDR1 and CDR2 sequences are SGHTA and FQGTGA. The length of the CDR3 is 15 residues. After removal of 8 bases from V and 1 base from J, the junction contained 4 bases not matched to a gene. In DNA, the CDR3 is TGTGCCAGCGGATTAGCGGGAGGGTCCTACAATGAGCAGTTCTTC. Its translation: CASGLAGGSYNEQFF.

The chain has TRBV18 and TRBJ2-3, with TRBD2 matching 11 bases. From germline, CDR1 is KGHSH and CDR2 LQKENI. Trimming took 6 bases from V and 5 from J; bases not matched to a gene: 7. The CDR3 covers 15 residues. The CDR3 nucleotides are TGTGCCAGCTCCCCGACTAGCGGGATTGTAGATACGCAGTATTTT. Protein product: CASSPTSGIVDTQYF.

The CDR3 nucleotides read TGTGCCAGTAGCCCAACAACCAGGCGCCAAGAGACCCAGTACTTC. This codes for CASSPTTRRQETQYF. The J gene is TRBJ2-5, the V gene TRBV19, with unresolved D. V shed 6 bases and J shed 1 base, with 15 bases lying between them. This CDR3 has 15 amino acids. Germline V gene sequence: CDR1 LNHDA, CDR2 SQIVND (reference sequence).

This clone was found a few times. V is TRBV2 and J is TRBJ2-1; D remains ambiguous. The CDR3 is 13 residues long. Germline V gene lookup returns CDR1 SNHLY and CDR2 FYNNEI. V lost 4 bases and J lost 1, with 5 bases in between. The CDR3: CASSGVSYNEQFF. The CDR3 DNA sequence: TGTGCCAGCAGTGGCGTGTCCTACAATGAGCAGTTCTTC.

This sequence joins TRBV28 and TRBJ2-7; TRBD1 might be the D (5 bases). In germline, CDR1 is MDHEN, CDR2 SYDVKM. CDR3 length equals 15 residues. Trimming took 5 bases from V and 3 from J, leaving 17 bases between them. CDR3 sequence: CASSTTTQGVYEQYF. The CDR3 bases are TGTGCCAGCAGTACAACGACCCAGGGTGTCTACGAGCAGTACTTC.

In nucleotides, the CDR3 is TGTGCCAGCAGTCCAGGACTAGCGGGAGGAAAAATCGGCGAGCAGTACTTC. It is translated as CASSPGLAGGKIGEQYF. The chain links TRBV7-9 to TRBJ2-7; 14 positions agree with TRBD2. J gave up 6 bases and V 6 bases, and 13 bases lay outside the gene matches. The germline CDR1 and CDR2 sequences are SEHNR and FQNEAQ (reference sequence). The length of the CDR3 is 17 residues.

CDR3 region: CASSPPPGFGYNEQFF. Here the CDR3 DNA reads TGTGCCAGCTCACCACCGCCAGGCTTTGGATACAATGAGCAGTTCTTC. V is TRBV18 and J is TRBJ2-1; unclear D gene. Germline assignment: CDR1 KGHSH and CDR2 LQKENI. This CDR3 spans 16 amino acids. Trimming removed 0 bases from V and 4 bases from J, with 13 bases in between. Looking up the rest from reference TRBV18 and TRBJ2-1 gives the full variable domain: NAGVMQNPRHLVRRRGQEARLRCSPMKGHSHVYWYRQLPEEGLKFMVYLQKENIIDESGMPKERFSAEFPKEGPSILRIQQVVRGDSAAYFCASSPPPGFGYNEQFFGPGTRLTVL.

V and J are TRBV4-3 and TRBJ2-5, with TRBD2 matching over 15 bases. The CDR3 runs to 19 residues. Unmatched junction bases numbered 9, after V lost 3 bases and J lost 1 base. Germline V gene data show CDR1 as LGHNA and CDR2 as YSLEER. The CDR3 DNA reads TGCGCCAGCAGCCATTCCGGACTAGCGGGAGGGCCTGGCCAAGAGACCCAGTACTTC. This gives the protein CASSHSGLAGGPGQETQYF.

The CDR3 coding sequence is TGTGCCAGCAGTTCTACAGGGGCAGGAGGAGAAAAACTGTTTTTT. Encoded protein: CASSSTGAGGEKLFF. V and J are TRBV6-2 or TRBV6-3 and TRBJ1-4; 7 positions match TRBD1. This CDR3 has 15 residues. Germline CDR1 MNHEY, CDR2 SVGEGT. J gave up 8 bases and V 4 bases, and 10 bases lay outside the gene matches.

The chain combines TRBV5-1 with TRBJ2-7, with D hard to call. The V and J ends lost 4 bases and 2 bases respectively, with 10 bases between them. This CDR3 is 13 amino acids long. Per the germline V gene, CDR1 is SGHRS and CDR2 is YFSETQ. CDR3 coding DNA: TGCGCCAGCAGCGCACAGAGCACCTACGAGCAGTACTTC. It yields the protein CASSAQSTYEQYF.